A single sample gave rise to the 14 T cell receptor beta chains below, sequenced in a study of T cells expressing NK-cell markers. TCRdb re-called the 5' RACE reads and shows each CDR3 protein once, DNA omitted. The sample data list fewer than 550,000 distinct CDR3 sequences. The material sequenced was blood T cells: a sorted CD56 or NKG2C T cell subset, CD4+ or CD8+ T cells, or bulk PBMC T cells (not recorded which). All receptors come from a woman between 50 and 59 years old in good health.

This rearrangement joins TRBV6-1 to TRBJ2-3; the TCRdb call, TRBD2, lacks DNA for checking. From germline, CDR1 is MNHNS and CDR2 SASEGT. There are 14 residues in the CDR3. CDR3 sequence reads: CASRARFSGDTQYF.

The CDR3 loop is CASSSRTSGRAAGELFF. V is TRBV5-1 and J is TRBJ2-2; TCRdb's D gene call, TRBD2, goes unchecked for lack of DNA. This CDR3 is built from 17 residues. Germline V gives CDR1 SGHRS, CDR2 YFSETQ. Full variable domain (missing parts from reference TRBV5-1 and TRBJ2-2): KAGVTQTPRYLIKTRGQQVTLSCSPISGHRSVSWYQQTPGQGLQFLFEYFSETQRNKGNFPGRFSGRQFSNSRSEMNVSTLELGDSALYLCASSSRTSGRAAGELFFGEGSRLTVL.

V usage is TRBV20-1 and J usage is TRBJ2-7; TCRdb designates TRBD1, a call that cannot be tested without DNA. The CDR3 contains 13 residues. Germline assignment: CDR1 DFQATT and CDR2 SNEGSKA (reference sequence). Here the CDR3 reads CSASRAKGVEQYF.

V is TRBV25-1 and J is TRBJ2-3. Germline V gives CDR1 MGHDK, CDR2 SYGVNS. The CDR3 sequence is 13 residues long. The CDR3 sequence is CASIGDSTDTQYF.

V gene TRBV7-9 combines with J gene TRBJ1-1; with no DNA, the TCRdb D assignment of TRBD1 cannot be verified. Germline V gene data show CDR1 as SEHNR and CDR2 as FQNEAQ (reference sequence). This CDR3 has 14 amino acids. CDR3: CASSFVDPGQLAFF.

The chain combines TRBV12-3 or TRBV12-4 with TRBJ2-5; TCRdb returns TRBD2, unconfirmable since there is no DNA. The CDR3 has 17 residues. The CDR3 here is CASRKMGLAGGRETQYF.

V and J are TRBV4-1 and TRBJ2-2. Germline V gene lookup returns CDR1 MGHRA and CDR2 YSYEKL. CDR3 size: 13 residues. The CDR3 here is CASSQGYGWELFF.

The CDR3 protein is CASSQDRGGRASREQYF. The V and J genes are TRBV4-2 and TRBJ2-7; TCRdb outputs TRBD2, but without DNA this stays unchecked. CDR3 size: 17 residues. Looked up from germline, CDR1 is LGHNA and CDR2 is YNFKEQ.

The J gene is TRBJ2-4, the V gene TRBV11-3; TCRdb returns TRBD1, unconfirmable since there is no DNA. Germline CDR1 is SGHNT and CDR2 is YENEEA. The CDR3 contains 16 residues. CDR3 in amino acids: CASSLGTGIAKNIQYF.

CDR3 sequence: CASSQNGWSFAISGANVLTF. The chain joins TRBV3-1 to TRBJ2-6. This CDR3 is 20 amino acids long. Per germline, CDR1 LGHDT and CDR2 YNNKEL (reference sequence).

The chain combines TRBV2 with TRBJ2-3. From germline, CDR1 is SNHLY and CDR2 FYNNEI. The CDR3 is 14 amino acids. The CDR3 loop is CASSKLTSTDTQYF.

This chain joins TRBV4-1 and TRBJ2-5. CDR3 size: 14 residues. Germline V gene lookup returns CDR1 MGHRA and CDR2 YSYEKL. The CDR3 spells CASSQSGNRETQYF.

V is TRBV20-1 and J is TRBJ2-1; TCRdb names TRBD1, which stays unverified in the absence of DNA. Germline V lookup: CDR1 DFQATT, CDR2 SNEGSKA (reference sequence). The CDR3 is 14 amino acids. This CDR3 is CSFPTTGSNNEQFF.

The CDR3 loop is CATSDSGAYTDTQYF. J is TRBJ2-3 and V is TRBV24-1; as DNA is missing, the TRBD1 call by TCRdb cannot be tested. The CDR3 has 15 amino acids. CDR1 KGHDR and CDR2 SFDVKD come from the germline V gene.